These 3 T cell receptor beta chains came from one sample sequenced in a study of CD8 T cells in ankylosing spondylitis. TCRdb ran MiXCR on the 5' RACE reads and lists one entry per CDR3 protein. The data hold about 240,000 distinct CDR3 sequences, with approximately 9% observed a single time. Sequencing used blood, either unsorted or a sorted T cell fraction (not recorded which). The source is a male donor with ankylosing spondylitis or in good health (not recorded which).

This clonotype occurred many times. The gene calls are TRBV20-1 and TRBJ2-1; 13 bases match TRBD2. The CDR3 is 15 residues long. Germline assignment: CDR1 DFQATT and CDR2 SNEGSKA (reference sequence). The junction had 6 bases not matched to a gene; V was cut back by 3 bases and J by 7 bases. In DNA form, the CDR3 reads TGCAGTGCTAGCCCGGGACTAGCGGGGTTAAATGAGCAGTTCTTC. Its protein is CSASPGLAGLNEQFF.

V usage is TRBV7-8 and J usage is TRBJ1-1; unclear D gene. The CDR3 contains 17 residues. V was pared by 1 base and J by 0 bases, with 15 bases between. In germline, CDR1 is SGHVS, CDR2 FQNEAQ. In DNA, the CDR3 is TGTGCCAGCAGCTTAGTAGCCCGGACGGTGATGAACACTGAAGCTTTCTTT. Its translation: CASSLVARTVMNTEAFF. Full variable domain (outside the CDR3, taken from reference TRBV7-8 and TRBJ1-1): GAGVSQSPRYKVAKRGQDVALRCDPISGHVSLFWYQQALGQGPEFLTYFQNEAQLDKSGLPSDRFFAERPEGSVSTLKIQRTQQEDSAVYLCASSLVARTVMNTEAFFGQGTRLTVV.

In its sample, this clonotype was seen many times. The V gene is TRBV29-1, the J gene TRBJ1-3; no clear D. The germline V gene has CDR1 SQVTM and CDR2 ANQGSEA. V shed 6 bases and J shed 4 bases, with 13 bases lying between them. CDR3 length: 13 residues. The CDR3 DNA follows: TGCAGCGTCCGTAACCGGGCGGGAAACACCATATATTTT. Translating gives CSVRNRAGNTIYF.